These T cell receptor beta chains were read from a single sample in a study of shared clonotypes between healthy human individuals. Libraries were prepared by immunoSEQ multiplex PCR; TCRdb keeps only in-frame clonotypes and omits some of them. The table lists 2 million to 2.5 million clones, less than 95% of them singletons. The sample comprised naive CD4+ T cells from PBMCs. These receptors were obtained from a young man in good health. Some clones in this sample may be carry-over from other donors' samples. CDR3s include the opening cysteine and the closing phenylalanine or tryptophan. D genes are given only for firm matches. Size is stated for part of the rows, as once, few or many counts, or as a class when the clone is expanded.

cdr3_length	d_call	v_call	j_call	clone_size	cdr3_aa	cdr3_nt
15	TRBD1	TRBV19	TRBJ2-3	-	CASSIGDRGGDTQYF	TGTGCCAGTAGTATAGGGGACAGGGGAGGAGATACGCAGTATTTT
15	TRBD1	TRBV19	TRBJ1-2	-	CASSIWTGDFRGYTF	TGTGCCAGTAGTATTTGGACAGGGGATTTTCGTGGCTACACCTTC
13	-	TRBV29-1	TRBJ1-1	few	CSVNRGANTEAFF	TGCAGCGTTAATCGGGGGGCTAACACTGAAGCTTTCTTT
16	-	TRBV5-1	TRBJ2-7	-	CASSLISGRGSYEQYF	TGCGCCAGCAGCTTGATCTCGGGACGGGGATCCTACGAGCAGTACTTC
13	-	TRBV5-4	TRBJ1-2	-	CASSFGQWQGYTF	TGTGCCAGCAGCTTCGGACAGTGGCAAGGCTACACCTTC
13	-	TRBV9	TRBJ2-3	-	CASSVVDTDTQYF	TGTGCCAGCAGCGTAGTAGATACAGATACGCAGTATTTT
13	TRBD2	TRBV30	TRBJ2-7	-	CAWSRLGGTEQYF	TGTGCCTGGAGCCGCCTCGGGGGGACCGAGCAGTACTTC
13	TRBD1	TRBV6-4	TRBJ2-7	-	CASSDGQGAQQYF	TGTGCCAGCAGTGACGGGCAGGGGGCACAGCAGTACTTC
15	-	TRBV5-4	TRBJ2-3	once	CASSPGVAPTDTQYF	TGTGCCAGCAGCCCTGGGGTGGCCCCAACAGATACGCAGTATTTT
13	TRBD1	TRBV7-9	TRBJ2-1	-	CASGDSSYNEQFF	TGTGCCAGCGGGGACAGCTCCTACAATGAGCAGTTCTTC
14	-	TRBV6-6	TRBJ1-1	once	CASSQEGGHTEAFF	TGTGCCAGCAGTCAAGAGGGGGGGCACACTGAAGCTTTCTTT
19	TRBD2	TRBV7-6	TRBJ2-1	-	CASSQSPRSPGGPGDEQFF	TGTGCCAGCAGCCAATCCCCCCGGTCTCCGGGAGGGCCTGGGGATGAGCAGTTCTTC
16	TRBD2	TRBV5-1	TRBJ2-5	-	CASSQGLAGLQETQYF	TGCGCCAGCAGCCAGGGACTAGCGGGCCTACAAGAGACCCAGTACTTC
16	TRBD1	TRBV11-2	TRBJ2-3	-	CASSLTDRGGTDTQYF	TGTGCCAGCAGCTTAACCGACAGGGGTGGCACAGATACGCAGTATTTT
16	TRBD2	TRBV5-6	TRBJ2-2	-	CASSLLAGTNTGELFF	TGTGCCAGCAGCTTGCTAGCGGGAACGAACACCGGGGAGCTGTTTTTT
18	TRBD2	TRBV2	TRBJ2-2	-	CASSELSWTSGRGGELFF	TGTGCCAGCAGTGAACTCTCCTGGACTAGCGGGAGGGGCGGGGAGCTGTTTTTT
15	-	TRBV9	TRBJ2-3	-	CASSVDLQGTDTQYF	TGTGCCAGCAGCGTAGATCTGCAGGGGACAGATACGCAGTATTTT
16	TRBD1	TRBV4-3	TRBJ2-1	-	CASSQEWRQGFNEQFF	TGCGCCAGCAGCCAAGAATGGAGACAGGGGTTCAATGAGCAGTTCTTC
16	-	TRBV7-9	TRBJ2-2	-	CASSLLRPANTGELFF	TGTGCCAGCAGCTTATTGCGGCCAGCGAACACCGGGGAGCTGTTTTTT
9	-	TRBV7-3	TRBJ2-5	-	CARLETQYF	TGTGCCAGGTTGGAGACCCAGTACTTC
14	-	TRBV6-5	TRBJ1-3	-	CASSLTSFGNTIYF	TGTGCCAGCAGCCTAACCTCTTTTGGAAACACCATATATTTT
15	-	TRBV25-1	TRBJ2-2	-	CASSWTLTNTGELFF	TGTGCCAGCAGTTGGACACTCACCAACACCGGGGAGCTGTTTTTT
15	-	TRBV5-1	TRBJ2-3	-	CASSLRGQNPDTQYF	TGCGCCAGCAGCTTGCGGGGTCAGAATCCAGATACGCAGTATTTT
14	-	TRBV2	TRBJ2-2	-	CASSETPNTGELFF	TGTGCCAGCAGTGAAACCCCCAACACCGGGGAGCTGTTTTTT
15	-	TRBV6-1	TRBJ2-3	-	CASSDGLRYPDTQYF	TGTGCCAGCAGTGACGGACTCCGTTACCCCGATACGCAGTATTTT
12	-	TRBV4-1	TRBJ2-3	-	CASSQPVGPQYF	TGCGCCAGCAGCCAGCCCGTGGGGCCGCAGTATTTT
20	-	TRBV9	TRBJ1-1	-	CASELQRNLPREGTDTEAFF	TGTGCCAGCGAGCTTCAGCGTAACCTGCCAAGGGAGGGAACGGACACTGAAGCTTTCTTT
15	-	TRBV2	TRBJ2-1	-	CASIPGGSGNNEQFF	TGTGCCAGCATCCCCGGGGGTAGCGGAAACAATGAGCAGTTCTTC
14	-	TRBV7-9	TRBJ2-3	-	CASSPTWGGDTQYF	TGTGCCAGCAGCCCGACCTGGGGTGGAGATACGCAGTATTTT
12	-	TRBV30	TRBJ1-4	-	CAWSVAHGKLFF	TGTGCCTGGAGTGTTGCCCATGGAAAACTGTTTTTT
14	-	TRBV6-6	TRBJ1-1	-	CASSQPEGATEAFF	TGTGCCAGCAGCCAACCCGAAGGGGCCACTGAAGCTTTCTTT
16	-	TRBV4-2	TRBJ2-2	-	CASSQVQGMDTGELFF	TGTGCCAGCAGCCAAGTGCAGGGGATGGACACCGGGGAGCTGTTTTTT
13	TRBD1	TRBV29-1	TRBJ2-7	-	CSVERTGGREQYF	TGCAGCGTTGAAAGGACAGGGGGACGGGAGCAGTACTTC
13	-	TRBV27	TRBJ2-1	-	CASYTEGDNEQFF	TGTGCCAGTTATACTGAGGGGGACAATGAGCAGTTCTTC
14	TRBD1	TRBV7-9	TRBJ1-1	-	CASSYGTAFREAFF	TGTGCCAGCAGCTACGGGACAGCTTTTAGGGAAGCTTTCTTT
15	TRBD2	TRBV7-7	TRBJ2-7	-	CASSLGLAAPYEQYF	TGTGCCAGCAGCCTAGGGCTAGCGGCACCCTACGAGCAGTACTTC
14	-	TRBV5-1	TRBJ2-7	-	CASTPGPLGSEQYF	TGCGCCAGCACCCCGGGACCCCTCGGCTCCGAGCAGTACTTC
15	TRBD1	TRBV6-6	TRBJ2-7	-	CASSPGQGGMYEQYF	TGTGCCAGCAGCCCCGGACAGGGAGGAATGTACGAGCAGTACTTC
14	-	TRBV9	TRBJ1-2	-	CASSVEAIGHGYTF	TGTGCCAGCAGCGTAGAGGCAATTGGCCATGGCTACACCTTC
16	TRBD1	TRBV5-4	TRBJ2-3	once	CASRFGTGGRADTQYF	TGTGCCAGCAGATTCGGGACAGGGGGTAGAGCAGATACGCAGTATTTT
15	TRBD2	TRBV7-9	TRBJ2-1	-	CASSFVGGPRDEQFF	TGTGCCAGCAGCTTTGTGGGAGGGCCGAGGGATGAGCAGTTCTTC
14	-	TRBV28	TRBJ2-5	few	CASSGTGRGETQYF	TGTGCCAGCAGTGGGACGGGGAGAGGAGAGACCCAGTACTTC
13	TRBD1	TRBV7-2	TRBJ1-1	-	CASSTTGGTEAFF	TGTGCCAGCAGCACAACAGGGGGCACTGAAGCTTTCTTT
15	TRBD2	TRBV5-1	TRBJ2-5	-	CASSLEIAGQETQYF	TGCGCCAGCAGCTTGGAAATAGCGGGGCAAGAGACCCAGTACTTC
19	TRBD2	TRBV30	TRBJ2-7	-	CAWSVPLGVTSGRAYEQYF	TGTGCCTGGAGTGTACCGCTAGGGGTGACTAGCGGGAGAGCCTACGAGCAGTACTTC
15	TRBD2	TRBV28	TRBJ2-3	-	CASSVAGTSTDTQYF	TGTGCCAGCAGTGTAGCGGGAACTAGCACAGATACGCAGTATTTT
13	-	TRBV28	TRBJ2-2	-	CASRGSNTGELFF	TGTGCCAGCAGGGGCAGCAACACCGGGGAGCTGTTTTTT
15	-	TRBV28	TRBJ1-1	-	CASSFSRGRGTEAFF	TGTGCCAGCAGTTTTAGCAGGGGTAGGGGCACTGAAGCTTTCTTT
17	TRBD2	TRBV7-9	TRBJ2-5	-	CASSRGGLANGYETQYF	TGTGCCAGCAGCAGGGGGGGACTAGCGAACGGGTACGAGACCCAGTACTTC
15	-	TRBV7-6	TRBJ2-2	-	CASSFSSANTGELFF	TGTGCCAGCAGCTTTTCGTCCGCGAACACCGGGGAGCTGTTTTTT
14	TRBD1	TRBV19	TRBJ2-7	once	CASSPTGTAYEQYF	TGTGCCAGTAGTCCGACCGGGACAGCCTACGAGCAGTACTTC
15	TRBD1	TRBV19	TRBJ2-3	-	CASMRTPTRGDTQYF	TGTGCCAGTATGCGGACCCCAACCAGGGGGGATACGCAGTATTTT
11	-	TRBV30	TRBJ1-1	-	CARERETEAFF	TGTGCCCGAGAAAGAGAAACTGAAGCTTTCTTT
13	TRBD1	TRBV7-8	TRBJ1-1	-	CASSPLGGPEAFF	TGTGCCAGCAGCCCCTTAGGGGGCCCCGAAGCTTTCTTT
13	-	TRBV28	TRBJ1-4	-	CASKAGLNEKLFF	TGTGCCAGCAAGGCAGGGCTAAATGAAAAACTGTTTTTT